A single sample is the source of the 22 T cell receptor beta chains below, sequenced in a study of blood T cell repertoires in COVID-19. Assay used: immunoSEQ multiplex PCR; TCRdb lists only in-frame clones, some missing. The table lists roughly 190,000 clones, approximately 86% of them singletons. The specimen sequenced was peripheral blood. All receptors come from a woman of 80 years or more in a cohort sampled during active or convalescent COVID-19.

This clone was counted once. CDR3 in DNA: TGTGCCAGCAGCTTAGAACTAGAGCTCTCTGGAAACACCATATATTTT. It is translated as CASSLELELSGNTIYF. V gene TRBV7-2 combines with J gene TRBJ1-3; D is unresolved. Trimming took 1 base from V and 0 from J, leaving 10 bases between them. In germline, CDR1 is SGHTA, CDR2 FQGNSA. CDR3 length equals 16 residues.

The gene calls are TRBV5-1 and TRBJ2-5; 9 bases agree with TRBD1. With V trimmed by 0 bases and J by 6 bases, 9 bases remained unmatched. Per germline, CDR1 SGHRS and CDR2 YFSETQ. The CDR3 has 16 amino acids. CDR3 sequence: CASSLEPGQGTQTQYF. In DNA, the CDR3 is TGCGCCAGCAGCTTGGAACCGGGACAGGGTACTCAGACCCAGTACTTC.

This clone was found many times. This chain joins TRBV7-8 and TRBJ2-7, with 11 positions matching TRBD1. Germline-derived CDR1 and CDR2 are SGHVS and FQNEAQ. The CDR3 sequence is 16 residues long. Losses at the gene ends were 5 bases for V and 3 bases for J; bases not matched to a gene: 9. CDR3 protein: CASSPLRTGGNYEQYF. The DNA of the CDR3 is TGTGCCAGCAGCCCACTACGGACAGGGGGCAACTACGAGCAGTACTTC.

The chain employs TRBV30 and TRBJ2-1, with TRBD2 matching 10 bases. Looked up from germline, CDR1 is GTSNPN and CDR2 is SVGIG (reference sequence). V shed 3 bases and J 5 bases; nucleotides not matched to a gene: 4. The CDR3 spans 14 residues. CDR3 region: CAWRLAGSNNEQFF. The CDR3, as DNA: TGTGCCTGGAGACTAGCGGGGTCGAACAATGAGCAGTTCTTC.

This clone was counted once. The V and J genes are TRBV5-1 and TRBJ1-1; TRBD1 aligns across 8 bases. Germline CDR1 SGHRS, CDR2 YFSETQ. V dropped 0 bases and J dropped 10; count of bases not matched to a gene: 5. The CDR3 loop spans 13 amino acids. CDR3 region: CASSLADRVIAFF. CDR3 DNA: TGCGCCAGCAGCTTGGCGGACAGGGTGATAGCTTTCTTT.

The rearrangement uses TRBV9 and TRBJ1-1; D not resolved. The germline V gene encodes CDR1 SGDLS and CDR2 YYNGEE. Trimming left V 3 bases short and J 0 bases short, with 9 bases between. The CDR3 loop spans 14 amino acids. CDR3: CASSGGGLNTEAFF. DNA of the CDR3: TGTGCCAGCAGCGGAGGCGGGCTGAACACTGAAGCTTTCTTT.

This clone appeared a single time. The chain uses TRBV5-6 and TRBJ1-2; 8 bases are shared with TRBD1. This CDR3 contains 13 residues. From germline, CDR1 is SGHDT and CDR2 YYEEEE. The junction had 6 bases not matched to a gene; V was cut back by 4 bases and J by 7 bases. CDR3 loop: CASSQDRAGGYTF. DNA of the CDR3: TGTGCCAGCAGCCAGGACAGGGCCGGTGGCTACACCTTC.

The chain is built from TRBV5-1 and TRBJ2-2, with D unresolved. Germline V lookup: CDR1 SGHRS, CDR2 YFSETQ. V gave up 0 bases and J gave up 5 bases, with 5 bases separating them. The CDR3 runs 13 residues. DNA of the CDR3: TGCGCCAGCAGCTTGGCTATAACCGGGGAGCTGTTTTTT. Its protein product is CASSLAITGELFF. Variable domain in full (rest from reference TRBV5-1 and TRBJ2-2): KAGVTQTPRYLIKTRGQQVTLSCSPISGHRSVSWYQQTPGQGLQFLFEYFSETQRNKGNFPGRFSGRQFSNSRSEMNVSTLELGDSALYLCASSLAITGELFFGEGSRLTVL.

This clone was detected only a few times. This chain joins TRBV25-1 and TRBJ1-2; TRBD1 might be the D (5 bases). Germline V CDR1 and CDR2: MGHDK, SYGVNS. Trimming stripped 1 base from V and 3 bases from J, with 21 bases between. The CDR3 spans 18 residues. The CDR3 bases are TGTGCCAGCAGTGAATCGGGGGGTTGGGGCAGGGAGCACTATGGCTACACCTTC. Its translation is CASSESGGWGREHYGYTF.

This chain joins TRBV27 and TRBJ1-6, with TRBD1 matching 7 bases. V lost 5 bases to trimming and J lost 1 base; unmatched junction nucleotides: 14. The CDR3 sequence is 19 residues long. Germline values: CDR1 MNHEY, CDR2 SMNVEV (reference sequence). Written as DNA, the CDR3 is TGTGCCAGCAGTCCAAGACGGGACAGACTAGGGTCCTATAATTCACCCCTCCACTTT. It encodes CASSPRRDRLGSYNSPLHF.

The V gene is TRBV10-2, the J gene TRBJ2-1, with a tentative D call TRBD1 (6 bases). Per germline, CDR1 WSHSY and CDR2 SAAADI. Trimming removed 3 bases at V and 2 bases at J, with 11 bases between. This CDR3 region has 15 residues. In DNA form, the CDR3 reads TGCGCCAGCAGTGAAAGAGGGGGTCCCTACAATGAGCAGTTCTTC. It yields the protein CASSERGGPYNEQFF.

The chain combines TRBV7-2 with TRBJ2-1; TRBD1 aligns across 10 bases. CDR3 size: 15 residues. The ends lost 3 bases at V and 6 bases at J; junction bases unmatched: 5. Germline CDR1 SGHTA, CDR2 FQGNSA. In DNA form, the CDR3 reads TGTGCCAGCAGCTTCGACCGGGACAGGGGCAATGAGCAGTTCTTC. Translated, it gives CASSFDRDRGNEQFF.

This clone was seen more than once but under ten times. The chain employs TRBV5-5 and TRBJ2-5; 9 nucleotides agree with TRBD1. Looked up from germline, CDR1 is SGHKS and CDR2 is YYEKEE (reference sequence). After removal of 0 bases from V and 1 base from J, the junction contained 13 bases not matched to a gene. The CDR3 spans 19 residues. CDR3 in amino acids: CASSLVFLGQGRPQETQYF. The CDR3 DNA follows: TGTGCCAGCAGCTTGGTTTTTCTGGGACAGGGCAGGCCCCAAGAGACCCAGTACTTC. The variable domain in full, with the rest retrieved from reference TRBV5-5 and TRBJ2-5, is DAGVTQSPTHLIKTRGQQVTLRCSPISGHKSVSWYQQVLGQGPQFIFQYYEKEERGRGNFPDRFSARQFPNYSSELNVNALLLGDSALYLCASSLVFLGQGRPQETQYFGPGTRLLVL.

The chain couples TRBV24-1 to TRBJ1-5; D not certain. Per germline, CDR1 KGHDR and CDR2 SFDVKD. With 9 bases removed from V and 5 bases from J, the gap between germline ends came to 19 bases. This CDR3 spans 15 amino acids. The chain's CDR3 is CATSGRSGWDQPQHF. CDR3 DNA sequence: TGTGCCACCTCCGGGAGATCCGGTTGGGATCAGCCCCAGCATTTT.

V usage is TRBV5-1 and J usage is TRBJ2-1, with D tentatively TRBD1 (6 bases). The CDR3 contains 17 residues. The ends were cut back, 5 bases at V and 1 base at J, with 19 bases in the middle. Germline V CDR1 and CDR2: SGHRS, YFSETQ. DNA of the CDR3: TGCGCCAGCAGTTTTGGGAACCTGGGACAATCCTACAATGAGCAGTTCTTC. Translating it yields CASSFGNLGQSYNEQFF.

The rearrangement links TRBV5-1 to TRBJ2-3; 12 bases match TRBD1. This CDR3 contains 20 residues. Trimming took 2 bases from V and 0 from J; bases not matched to a gene: 13. Germline CDR1 is SGHRS and CDR2 is YFSETQ. CDR3 nucleotides: TGCGCCAGCAGCTTTGGGCTGTCCGGGACAGGGGGCACCAGCACAGATACGCAGTATTTT. Its protein is CASSFGLSGTGGTSTDTQYF.

The V call is TRBV28, the J call TRBJ2-5; 12 bases line up with TRBD2. There are 15 residues in the CDR3. V lost 5 bases to trimming and J lost 5 bases; unmatched junction nucleotides: 6. CDR1 and CDR2 from the germline V gene are MDHEN and SYDVKM. CDR3 in amino acids: CASSMTGTSGETQYF. The DNA for the CDR3 is TGTGCCAGCAGTATGACCGGGACTAGCGGGGAGACCCAGTACTTC.

The chain joins TRBV4-1 to TRBJ2-2; no reliable D call. CDR3 length equals 16 residues. Germline lookup yields CDR1 MGHRA and CDR2 YSYEKL. V shed 0 bases and J shed 1 base, with 9 bases lying between them. CDR3 sequence reads: CASSQEGAGNTGELFF. The CDR3 DNA follows: TGCGCCAGCAGCCAAGAGGGCGCCGGGAACACCGGGGAGCTGTTTTTT.

This CDR3 is CASSVSGTDTQYF. The DNA of the CDR3 is TGTGCCAGCAGCGTTTCAGGCACAGATACGCAGTATTTT. The chain is built from TRBV7-2 and TRBJ2-3; D is unresolved. Germline CDR1 SGHTA, CDR2 FQGNSA. Trimming removed 5 bases from V and 1 base from J, with 7 bases in between. This CDR3 region has 13 residues.

The chain couples TRBV2 to TRBJ1-4; D gene uncertain. With 2 bases removed from V and 8 bases from J, the gap between germline ends came to 18 bases. This CDR3 is 16 amino acids long. CDR1 and CDR2 (germline): SNHLY, FYNNEI. The chain's CDR3 is CASSEPRHPLKEKLFF. DNA for the CDR3: TGTGCCAGCAGTGAACCTCGACACCCCTTGAAGGAAAAACTGTTTTTT. The full variable domain, completed using reference TRBV2 and TRBJ1-4, is EPEVTQTPSHQVTQMGQEVILRCVPISNHLYFYWYRQILGQKVEFLVSFYNNEISEKSEIFDDQFSVERPDGSNFTLKIRSTKLEDSAMYFCASSEPRHPLKEKLFFGSGTQLSVL.

This chain joins TRBV7-9 and TRBJ2-7, with D possibly TRBD2 on 6 matching bases. Trimming left V 2 bases short and J 1 base short, with 12 bases between. This CDR3 spans 15 amino acids. Germline CDR1 and CDR2: SEHNR and FQNEAQ (reference sequence). CDR3 sequence reads: CASSLRSGGSYEQYF. In DNA, the CDR3 is TGTGCCAGCAGCTTAAGGTCCGGGGGATCCTACGAGCAGTACTTC.

The chain recombines TRBV19 with TRBJ2-7; D possibly corresponds to TRBD2 (5 bases). CDR3 size: 15 residues. Germline V lookup: CDR1 LNHDA, CDR2 SQIVND (reference sequence). V was trimmed by 5 bases and J by 2 bases, leaving 16 bases between them. CDR3 nucleotide sequence: TGTGCCAGTAGTGACCAGACGGGGAGAACCTACGAGCAGTACTTC. As protein: CASSDQTGRTYEQYF. Complete variable domain (other parts from reference TRBV19 and TRBJ2-7): DGGITQSPKYLFRKEGQNVTLSCEQNLNHDAMYWYRQDPGQGLRLIYYSQIVNDFQKGDIAEGYSVSREKKESFPLTVTSAQKNPTAFYLCASSDQTGRTYEQYFGPGTRLTVT.